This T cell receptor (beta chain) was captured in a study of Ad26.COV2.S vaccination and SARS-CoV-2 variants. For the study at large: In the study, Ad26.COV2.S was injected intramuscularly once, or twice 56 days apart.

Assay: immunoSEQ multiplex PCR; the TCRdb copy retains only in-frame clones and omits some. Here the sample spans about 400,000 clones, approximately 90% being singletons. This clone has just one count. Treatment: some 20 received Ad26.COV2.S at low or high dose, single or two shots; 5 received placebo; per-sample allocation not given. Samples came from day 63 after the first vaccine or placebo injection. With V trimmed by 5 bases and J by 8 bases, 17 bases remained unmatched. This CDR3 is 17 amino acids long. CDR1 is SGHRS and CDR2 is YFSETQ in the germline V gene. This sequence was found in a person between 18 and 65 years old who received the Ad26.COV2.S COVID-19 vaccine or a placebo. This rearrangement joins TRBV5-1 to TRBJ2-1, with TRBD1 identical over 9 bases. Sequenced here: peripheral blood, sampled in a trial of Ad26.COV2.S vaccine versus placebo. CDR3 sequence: CASRVPPTGTGLHEQFF. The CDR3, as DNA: TGCGCCAGCAGGGTGCCACCTACCGGGACAGGGTTACATGAGCAGTTCTTC.